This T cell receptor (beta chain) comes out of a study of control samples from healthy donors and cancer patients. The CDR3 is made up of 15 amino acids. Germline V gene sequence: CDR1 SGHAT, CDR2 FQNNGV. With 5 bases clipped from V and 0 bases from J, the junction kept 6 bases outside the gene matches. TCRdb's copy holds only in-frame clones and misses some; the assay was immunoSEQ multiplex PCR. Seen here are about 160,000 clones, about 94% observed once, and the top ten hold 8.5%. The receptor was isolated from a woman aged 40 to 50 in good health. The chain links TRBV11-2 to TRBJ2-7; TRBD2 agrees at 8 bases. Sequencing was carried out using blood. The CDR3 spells CASSPSGGYSYEQYF. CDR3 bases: TGTGCCAGCAGCCCAAGCGGGGGATACTCCTACGAGCAGTACTTC.